One T cell receptor (beta chain) is described in this entry. The antigen is undetermined. The source of the sample is a study of blood T cells in healthy people across ages. For the second PCR, which ran for about 6 to 11 cycles, a sample-barcoded 5' primer and a J-beta primer mix were used. TCRdb re-called the 5' RACE reads through MiXCR, storing one row per CDR3 protein. Here the sample spans roughly 800,000 distinct CDR3 sequences, around half being singletons. General observations from the study: Researchers judged that diversity estimates from one million T cells fell short of true values. PBMCs left unsorted prevented a conclusive naive versus antigen-experienced comparison.

Sequenced input: blood. The TCR was taken from an elderly man in good health.

In DNA form, the CDR3 reads TGCAGCGCGATCAGGGGCTGGAACACTGAAGCTTTCTTT. Its protein product is CSAIRGWNTEAFF. The chain uses TRBV29-1 and TRBJ1-1; TRBD1 is a possible D gene (6 bases). Trimming shortened V by 7 bases and J by 1 base, and 13 bases separated the two germline ends. This CDR3 is 13 amino acids long. The germline V gene has CDR1 SQVTM and CDR2 ANQGSEA.